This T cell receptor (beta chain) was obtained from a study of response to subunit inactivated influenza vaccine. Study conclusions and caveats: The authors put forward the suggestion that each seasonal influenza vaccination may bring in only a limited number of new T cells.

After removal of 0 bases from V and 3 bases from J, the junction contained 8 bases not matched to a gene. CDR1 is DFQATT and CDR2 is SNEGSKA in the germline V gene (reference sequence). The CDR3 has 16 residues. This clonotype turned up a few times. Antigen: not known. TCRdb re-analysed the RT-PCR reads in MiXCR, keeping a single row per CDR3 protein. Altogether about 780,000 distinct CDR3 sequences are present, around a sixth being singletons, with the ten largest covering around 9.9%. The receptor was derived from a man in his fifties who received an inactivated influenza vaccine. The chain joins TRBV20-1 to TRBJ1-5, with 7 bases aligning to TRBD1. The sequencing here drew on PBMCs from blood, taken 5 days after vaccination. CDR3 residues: CSARDPRTGNNQPQHF. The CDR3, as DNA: TGCAGTGCTAGAGACCCCCGGACAGGAAACAATCAGCCCCAGCATTTT.